These T cell receptor beta chains were read from a single sample in a study of blood T cell repertoires in COVID-19. Measured with immunoSEQ multiplex PCR; TCRdb has only the in-frame clones, and not every one. Of some 80,000 clones listed, around nine tenths are singletons. The specimen was peripheral blood. These receptors all stem from a woman of 80 years or more with active or convalescent COVID-19. Both conserved end residues are part of each CDR3. Fields, in order: J gene, clone size, D gene, V gene, CDR3 DNA, CDR3 protein. A D gene is named only where the DNA matches it firmly. Clone size appears in some rows only: once, few, many, or a class for an expanded clone.

J: TRBJ2-7
size: .
D: TRBD1
V: TRBV4-1
DNA: TGCGCCAGCAGCCTGGGACAGGGGGCGGTTGAGCAGTACTTC
CDR3: CASSLGQGAVEQYF

J: TRBJ1-2
size: once
D: .
V: TRBV7-2
DNA: TGTGCCAGCAGCACCCCGGACAGACTTAACTATGGCTACACCTTC
CDR3: CASSTPDRLNYGYTF

J: TRBJ2-6
size: .
D: TRBD1
V: TRBV6-2/TRBV6-3
DNA: TGTGCCAGCAGTGGGGACAGGGGGTTTCTCCTATTCTCTGGGGCCAACGTCCTGACTTTC
CDR3: CASSGDRGFLLFSGANVLTF

J: TRBJ1-4
size: .
D: .
V: TRBV7-2
DNA: TGTGCCAGCAGCAGGGGCTCGGATGAAAAACTGTTTTTT
CDR3: CASSRGSDEKLFF

J: TRBJ2-1
size: .
D: TRBD1
V: TRBV3-1/TRBV3-2
DNA: TGTGCCAGCAGCCCCCAAGCTTTGACAGGGGTCAATGAGCAGTTCTTC
CDR3: CASSPQALTGVNEQFF

J: TRBJ2-1
size: .
D: .
V: TRBV2
DNA: TGTGCCAGTGGAGGAGGACGTCAGTTCTTC
CDR3: CASGGGRQFF

J: TRBJ2-5
size: .
D: .
V: TRBV15
DNA: TGTGCCACCAGCCCCTCCCGAGGGGGGGCCCTCCAAGAGACCCAGTACTTC
CDR3: CATSPSRGGALQETQYF

J: TRBJ1-1
size: .
D: .
V: TRBV19
DNA: TGTGCCAGTAGTATGGGGAAAGGGGCGAACACTGAAGCTTTCTTT
CDR3: CASSMGKGANTEAFF

J: TRBJ2-1
size: .
D: .
V: TRBV18
DNA: TGTGCCAGCTCACCACAGTACAGCCTCTCCTACAATGAGCAGTTCTTC
CDR3: CASSPQYSLSYNEQFF

J: TRBJ2-1
size: .
D: TRBD2
V: TRBV4-1
DNA: TGCGCCAGCAGCCAAGTCCCTAGCGGGGGGGCCTCCTACAATGAGCAGTTCTTC
CDR3: CASSQVPSGGASYNEQFF

J: TRBJ2-1
size: .
D: TRBD2
V: TRBV5-4
DNA: TGTGCCAGCAGCCAGGGTGGGACTAGCGGGGGGTACAATGAGCAGTTCTTC
CDR3: CASSQGGTSGGYNEQFF

J: TRBJ1-6
size: .
D: TRBD1
V: TRBV19
DNA: TGTGCCAGTGGACAGGCTTCCTATAATTCACCCCTCCACTTT
CDR3: CASGQASYNSPLHF

J: TRBJ1-1
size: .
D: TRBD1
V: TRBV4-1
DNA: TGCGCCAGCAGCCCGGGACAGGGGCGAGCTGACACTGAAGCTTTCTTT
CDR3: CASSPGQGRADTEAFF

J: TRBJ2-1
size: .
D: .
V: TRBV9
DNA: TGTGCCAGCAGCGTAGTGGGGGCTTCTGAGCAGTTCTTC
CDR3: CASSVVGASEQFF

J: TRBJ2-7
size: .
D: .
V: TRBV5-1
DNA: TGCGCCAGCAGCTTGGTCGGGGGAGCCAACTACGAGCAGTACTTC
CDR3: CASSLVGGANYEQYF

J: TRBJ1-2
size: .
D: TRBD1
V: TRBV7-3
DNA: TGTGCCAGCAGCTTAAAGGACAGGGTCTATGGCTACACCTTC
CDR3: CASSLKDRVYGYTF

J: TRBJ2-5
size: .
D: TRBD2
V: TRBV9
DNA: TGTGCCAGCAGCGCCAGCGGGGCTCAAGAGACCCAGTACTTC
CDR3: CASSASGAQETQYF

J: TRBJ1-1
size: .
D: .
V: TRBV2
DNA: TGTGCCAGCACGGAAGCTTTCTTT
CDR3: CASTEAFF

J: TRBJ1-3
size: .
D: TRBD1
V: TRBV7-2
DNA: TGTGCCAGCAGCTCACAGGGGGCGCTAGGAAACACCATATATTTT
CDR3: CASSSQGALGNTIYF

J: TRBJ1-4
size: .
D: .
V: TRBV4-3
DNA: TGCGCCAGCAGCCAAGGAGGGTCCCTTGGTGAAAAACTGTTTTTT
CDR3: CASSQGGSLGEKLFF

J: TRBJ2-7
size: .
D: TRBD1
V: TRBV6-6
DNA: TGTGCCAGCAGGGGCAGGACAGGCAAATTCGAGCAGTACTTC
CDR3: CASRGRTGKFEQYF

J: TRBJ2-7
size: .
D: .
V: TRBV12-3/TRBV12-4
DNA: TGTGCCAGCAGTTTTACTTTCTACGAGCAGTACTTC
CDR3: CASSFTFYEQYF

J: TRBJ2-7
size: .
D: .
V: TRBV6-6
DNA: TGTGCCAGCAGTTACTCGAGAACTAGTTATGAGCAGTACTTC
CDR3: CASSYSRTSYEQYF

J: TRBJ1-4
size: .
D: TRBD1
V: TRBV5-5
DNA: TGTGCCAGCAGCGCCGGGACAGGGGGAAGAGGAAGTGAAAAACTGTTTTTT
CDR3: CASSAGTGGRGSEKLFF

J: TRBJ2-7
size: .
D: TRBD1
V: TRBV5-1
DNA: TGCGCCAGCACCGGGACAGGAAGTTCCTACGAGCAGTACTTC
CDR3: CASTGTGSSYEQYF

J: TRBJ2-4
size: .
D: .
V: TRBV2
DNA: TGTGCCAGCAGTGCTCGGTCGTTTCAAAACATTCAGTACTTC
CDR3: CASSARSFQNIQYF

J: TRBJ1-5
size: .
D: .
V: TRBV9
DNA: TGTGCCAGCAGCGTGTCGGTCACAGCGGATAGCAATCAGCCCCAGCATTTT
CDR3: CASSVSVTADSNQPQHF

J: TRBJ1-2
size: .
D: .
V: TRBV4-3
DNA: TGCGCCAGCAGCCAAGATTTTGGGACACAAAAGCTCTATGGCTACACCTTC
CDR3: CASSQDFGTQKLYGYTF

J: TRBJ1-1
size: .
D: .
V: TRBV28
DNA: TGTGCCAGCTACAGTTTAAACAGGCATAACACTGAAGCTTTCTTT
CDR3: CASYSLNRHNTEAFF

J: TRBJ2-1
size: .
D: TRBD1
V: TRBV18
DNA: TGTGCCAGCTCACCACTTGGGACAGGGGGGAAAAATGAGCAGTTCTTC
CDR3: CASSPLGTGGKNEQFF

J: TRBJ1-5
size: .
D: .
V: TRBV28
DNA: TGTGCCAGCAGTCTGGACAACCAGCCCCAGCATTTT
CDR3: CASSLDNQPQHF

J: TRBJ1-4
size: .
D: TRBD1
V: TRBV29-1
DNA: TGCAGCGTTGGCGGGACAGGGGCACGGAAACTGTTTTTT
CDR3: CSVGGTGARKLFF

J: TRBJ2-7
size: .
D: .
V: TRBV7-3
DNA: TGTGCCAGCAGCCGACCCACAGGAGACACCCCCTCCTACGAGCAGTACTTC
CDR3: CASSRPTGDTPSYEQYF

J: TRBJ2-7
size: .
D: .
V: TRBV30
DNA: TGTGCCTGGAGCCTCCGGGGTGTGGGTAACCGACACGAGCAGTACTTC
CDR3: CAWSLRGVGNRHEQYF